One sample yielded the 18 T cell receptor beta chains listed below, sequenced in a study of TIL therapy for anti-PD-1-resistant metastatic lung cancer. The immunoSEQ assay was v3. Repertoires were generated with immunoSEQ multiplex PCR, while TCRdb's copy carries only in-frame clones and drops some. Among 95,000 or so clones listed, roughly 65% were seen once. Time point denoted: pre-treatment sample, taken before nivolumab and TIL therapy. Pleural nodules or supraclavicular lymph nodes made up most of the excised metastases sampled. The sequences come from tumor tissue, collected at baseline. All receptors come from a person aged 25 to 80 with non-small cell lung cancer.

CDR3 loop: CASSQVHRLYSPLHF. The CDR3 nucleotides read TGTGCCAGCAGCCAAGTACATCGTTTGTATTCACCCCTCCACTTT. The V call is TRBV3-1 (or the pseudogene TRBV3-2), the J call TRBJ1-6; no firm D call. Germline CDR1 LGHDT, CDR2 YNNKEL (reference sequence). The CDR3 length is 15 residues. Trimming stripped 1 base from V and 8 bases from J, with 12 bases between.

CDR3 sequence reads: CASTPEGYGEQYF. The DNA of the CDR3 is TGCGCCAGCACTCCCGAAGGGTACGGCGAGCAGTACTTC. The chain recombines TRBV5-1 with TRBJ2-7; D unresolved. The CDR3 spans 13 residues. V dropped 6 bases and J dropped 6 bases, with 16 bases sitting between them. The V gene's germline CDR1 is SGHRS and CDR2 YFSETQ.

The J gene is TRBJ2-7, the V gene TRBV30, with D uncertain. The CDR3 covers 14 residues. Trimming took off 0 bases at V and 4 bases at J, with 13 bases between the two ends. Germline V CDR1 and CDR2: GTSNPN, SVGIG (reference sequence). Here the CDR3 DNA reads TGTGCCTGGAGTGTAGGTACAGCCGAATACGAGCAGTACTTC. Its protein is CAWSVGTAEYEQYF.

The chain is built from TRBV27 and TRBJ2-5, with 8 bases lining up with TRBD2. The J segment lost 4 bases and the V segment lost 6 bases, leaving 7 bases of the junction unmatched. The CDR3 length is 14 residues. Germline CDR1 MNHEY, CDR2 SMNVEV (reference sequence). The CDR3 reads CASRFNGRGETQYF. The CDR3 region has the DNA TGTGCCAGCAGATTTAACGGGAGGGGAGAGACCCAGTACTTC.

Only a few counts were recorded for this clone. This sequence joins TRBV28 and TRBJ1-2, with D uncertain. The V gene lost 5 bases and the J gene lost 1 base, with 20 bases spanning the gap. Germline V CDR1 and CDR2: MDHEN, SYDVKM. The CDR3 consists of 17 residues. The CDR3 is CASSQVPGRTDNYGYTF. As DNA, the CDR3 is TGTGCCAGCAGTCAGGTACCCGGCCGAACCGATAACTATGGCTACACCTTC.

In this sample, this clone turned up a few times. This sequence joins TRBV9 and TRBJ1-3; D remains ambiguous. V was shortened by 6 bases and J by 0 bases, with 13 bases between the two germline ends. CDR3 length equals 15 residues. Germline loops: CDR1 SGDLS, CDR2 YYNGEE. This CDR3 is CASTLEGSSGNTIYF. The CDR3 nucleotides are TGTGCCAGCACCCTAGAGGGTTCCTCTGGAAACACCATATATTTT.

The rearrangement uses TRBV11-2 and TRBJ2-2; D is tentatively TRBD1 or TRBD2 (5 bases each). V was cut by 5 bases and J by 4 bases, with 17 bases left in between. The length of the CDR3 is 16 residues. Germline CDR1 reads SGHAT; CDR2 reads FQNNGV. CDR3 sequence (DNA): TGTGCCAGCAGCCCCCCGTCGGGACCCCTCACCGGGGAGCTGTTTTTT. Residues: CASSPPSGPLTGELFF.

V is TRBV7-9 and J is TRBJ2-3; 10 positions agree with TRBD2. Germline-derived CDR1 and CDR2 are SEHNR and FQNEAQ (reference sequence). The trim removed 3 bases at V and 8 bases at J, leaving 5 bases unmatched. The CDR3 sequence is 14 residues long. This chain's CDR3 is CASSFHLAGVTQYF. The CDR3 bases are TGTGCCAGCAGCTTTCACCTAGCGGGGGTTACGCAGTATTTT.

The chain uses TRBV28 and TRBJ1-5; 11 bases agree with TRBD1. V shed 3 bases, J shed 6 bases, and the junction held 7 bases outside the gene matches. Germline CDR1 is MDHEN and CDR2 is SYDVKM. The CDR3 is 16 residues long. CDR3 DNA sequence: TGTGCCAGCAGTTTGCACAGGACAGGGGGCATTCAGCCCCAGCATTTT. As protein: CASSLHRTGGIQPQHF.

J is TRBJ1-5 and V is TRBV29-1; tentative D call: TRBD1 (6 bases). The CDR3 is made up of 14 amino acids. The V gene's germline CDR1 is SQVTM and CDR2 ANQGSEA. Trimming shortened V by 7 bases and J by 0 bases, and 13 bases separated the two germline ends. The CDR3 sequence is CSAVTGYSNQPQHF. The CDR3 DNA follows: TGCAGCGCCGTGACAGGCTATAGCAATCAGCCCCAGCATTTT.

This clone appeared a few times. Here the CDR3 DNA reads TGTGCCAGCAGCGTGAACAGGGCGAACACCGGGGAGCTGTTTTTT. The encoded protein is CASSVNRANTGELFF. This rearrangement joins TRBV7-2 to TRBJ2-2; a weak D match, TRBD1 (6 bases). Germline V gives CDR1 SGHTA, CDR2 FQGNSA. This CDR3 has 15 amino acids. V lost 5 bases and J lost 0, with 10 bases in between.

The chain is built from TRBV5-6 and TRBJ1-2; TRBD1 matches at 8 bases. The CDR3 runs to 14 residues. Trimming cost V 4 bases and J 4 bases; bases outside gene matches: 6. Germline V gene lookup returns CDR1 SGHDT and CDR2 YYEEEE. In DNA form, the CDR3 reads TGTGCCAGCAGCGTGCCGACAGGGGCCTATGGCTACACCTTC. This codes for CASSVPTGAYGYTF.

The chain links TRBV24-1 to TRBJ2-3; D unresolved. Germline V gives CDR1 KGHDR, CDR2 SFDVKD. The CDR3 contains 14 residues. The V and J ends lost 6 bases and 1 base respectively, with 10 bases between them. The CDR3 loop is CATSSQGGTDTQYF. In nucleotides, the CDR3 is TGTGCCACCAGTTCCCAAGGAGGCACAGATACGCAGTATTTT.

The rearrangement uses TRBV4-3 and TRBJ2-2, with 7 bases matching TRBD1. This CDR3 spans 15 amino acids. CDR1 LGHNA and CDR2 YSLEER come from the germline V gene. Trimming removed 4 bases from V and 4 bases from J; junction bases left unmatched: 6. This CDR3 reads CASSRVWDSTGELFF. DNA for the CDR3: TGCGCCAGCAGCCGCGTCTGGGACAGCACCGGGGAGCTGTTTTTT.

This chain connects TRBV7-2 to TRBJ1-1; maybe TRBD1 (5 bases). With 1 base removed from V and 10 bases from J, the gap between germline ends came to 13 bases. The CDR3 loop spans 13 amino acids. Germline CDR1 and CDR2: SGHTA and FQGNSA. This chain's CDR3 is CASSLEGRRGAFF. Written as DNA, the CDR3 is TGTGCCAGCAGCTTAGAGGGGCGGAGGGGAGCTTTCTTT.

By sample share, this clone is medium-sized. One end of the junction fails to match germline, which may point to a read error. The chain combines TRBV5-6 with TRBJ2-7; no reliable D call. Per germline, CDR1 SGHDT and CDR2 YYEEEE. This CDR3 has 14 residues. CDR3 sequence (DNA): TGTGCCAGCAGCTTAAGGGTGCAGGACCCGCTCTCCTTTTTC. This codes for CASSLRVQDPLSFF.

This clone has only a few counts. The V call is TRBV28, the J call TRBJ1-1, with TRBD1 as a possible D gene (6 bases). V was cut by 11 bases and J by 0 bases, with 10 bases left in between. Per germline, CDR1 MDHEN and CDR2 SYDVKM. The CDR3 length is 12 residues. The CDR3 DNA is TGTGCCGGGGGCACTGTGAACACTGAAGCTTTCTTT. It specifies CAGGTVNTEAFF.

The chain links TRBV5-4 to TRBJ2-7, with D unresolved. The CDR3 sequence is 15 residues long. With 4 bases removed from V and 1 base from J, the gap between germline ends came to 15 bases. Germline V lookup: CDR1 SGHNT, CDR2 YYREEE (reference sequence). CDR3 DNA: TGTGCCAGCAGCGAAGAAAGGTTGCCTTCCTACGAGCAGTACTTC. Its translation: CASSEERLPSYEQYF.